These T cell receptor beta chains were read from a single sample in a study of T cells in Graves' hyperthyroidism and ophthalmopathy. TCRdb re-called the multiplex PCR reads with MiXCR, one entry per CDR3 protein. The sample contains about 360,000 distinct CDR3 sequences, about 12% of which appear only once. The material sequenced was blood. The receptor source for this set is a woman between 18 and 30 years old with Graves' hyperthyroidism. CDR3s include the opening cysteine and the closing phenylalanine or tryptophan. Each record gives: J gene, D gene, clone size, V gene, CDR3 protein, CDR3 DNA. A D gene is named only where the DNA matches it firmly. The size field is filled for only some rows; it gives once, few, many or a size class.

>TRBJ1-1|.|few|TRBV6-1
CASSDPFFQWQAFF
TGTGCCAGCAGTGACCCCTTCTTCCAGTGGCAAGCTTTCTTT
>TRBJ2-2|.|once|TRBV12-3/TRBV12-4
CASRSGAARNTGELFF
TGTGCCAGCAGGTCGGGGGCAGCTCGAAACACCGGGGAGCTGTTTTTT
>TRBJ1-4|.|many|TRBV20-1
CSARASRVSNEKLFF
TGCAGTGCTAGGGCGTCCCGGGTATCTAATGAAAAACTGTTTTTT
>TRBJ2-2|.|many|TRBV28
CASSSTLGGKGELFF
TGTGCCAGCAGTTCCACTTTGGGGGGCAAGGGGGAGCTGTTTTTT
>TRBJ2-7|TRBD1|few|TRBV5-6
CASSSGQGFSYEQYF
TGTGCCAGCAGCTCGGGACAGGGATTCTCCTACGAGCAGTACTTC
>TRBJ2-1|.|few|TRBV6-1
CASGRGSDYNEQFF
TGTGCCAGCGGGAGAGGGAGTGATTACAATGAGCAGTTCTTC
>TRBJ1-1|.|many|TRBV12-3/TRBV12-4
CASTPAGLNTEAFF
TGTGCCAGCACACCAGCGGGGTTAAACACTGAAGCTTTCTTT
>TRBJ2-3|TRBD2|.|TRBV5-1
CASSLETSGGTEIGDTQYF
TGCGCCAGCAGCTTGGAAACTAGCGGGGGGACAGAGATAGGAGATACGCAGTATTTT
>TRBJ1-2|TRBD1|many|TRBV6-1
CASSNSDRGNGYTF
TGTGCCAGCAGTAATTCCGACAGGGGGAATGGCTACACCTTC
>TRBJ1-5|.|.|TRBV20-1
CSASVVGRIGNQPQHF
TGCAGTGCTTCGGTCGTTGGGCGCATTGGCAATCAGCCCCAGCATTTT
>TRBJ1-1|.|many|TRBV7-9
CASSLSWNTEAFF
TGTGCCAGCAGCTTATCCTGGAACACTGAAGCTTTCTTT
>TRBJ2-5|TRBD1|many|TRBV24-1
CATSALGTGGETQYF
TGTGCCACCAGTGCACTCGGGACAGGGGGGGAGACCCAGTACTTC
>TRBJ2-2|.|many|TRBV10-3
CAIRRLDTGELFF
TGTGCCATCAGAAGGCTGGACACCGGGGAGCTGTTTTTT
>TRBJ2-1|TRBD2|many|TRBV12-3/TRBV12-4
CASRGIRTSGDNEQFF
TGTGCCAGCAGGGGTATCCGGACTAGCGGGGACAATGAGCAGTTCTTC
>TRBJ1-5|.|many|TRBV28
CASSARDTYSNQPQHF
TGTGCCAGCAGTGCCCGGGACACCTATAGCAATCAGCCCCAGCATTTT
>TRBJ1-1|.|.|TRBV18
CASSPLAETGGAMDTEAFF
TGTGCCAGCTCACCTCTCGCAGAGACAGGCGGAGCCATGGACACTGAAGCTTTCTTT
>TRBJ2-5|.|.|TRBV11-2
CASSLDGWETQYF
TGTGCCAGCAGCTTAGATGGTTGGGAGACCCAGTACTTC
>TRBJ2-7|.|many|TRBV5-1
CASSRDTHYEQYF
TGCGCCAGCAGCCGCGACACCCACTACGAGCAGTACTTC
>TRBJ1-2|.|few|TRBV6-2/TRBV6-3
CASSYLRAGAYGYTF
TGTGCCAGCAGTTACCTCAGGGCTGGGGCCTATGGCTACACCTTC
>TRBJ1-5|.|many|TRBV5-1
CASSLSPGDQPQHF
TGCGCCAGCAGCTTGAGTCCAGGGGATCAGCCCCAGCATTTT
>TRBJ2-2|TRBD2|many|TRBV18
CASSSLAVGELFF
TGTGCCAGCTCATCCCTAGCGGTCGGGGAGCTGTTTTTT
>TRBJ2-5|TRBD2|many|TRBV7-2
CASSSLAGGGAQYF
TGTGCCAGCAGCTCTCTTGCGGGGGGAGGGGCCCAGTACTTC
>TRBJ2-3|.|.|TRBV28
CASTHWSSSTDTQYF
TGTGCCAGCACCCATTGGTCATCTAGCACAGATACGCAGTATTTT
>TRBJ1-3|.|many|TRBV3-1
CASSQGPVSGNTIYF
TGTGCCAGCAGCCAAGGGCCGGTCTCTGGAAACACCATATATTTT
>TRBJ2-1|.|many|TRBV20-1
CSARDRGVGYNEQFF
TGCAGTGCTAGAGATAGAGGGGTCGGCTACAATGAGCAGTTCTTC
>TRBJ1-2|.|.|TRBV20-1
CSAPPSAVGYTF
TGCAGTGCTCCCCCGTCGGCCGTCGGCTACACCTTC
>TRBJ2-3|TRBD1|.|TRBV19
CASSARDRGPKDTQYF
TGTGCCAGTAGCGCCCGGGACAGGGGGCCTAAAGATACGCAGTATTTT
>TRBJ2-7|.|.|TRBV12-3/TRBV12-4
CASSSPPREQYF
TGTGCCAGCAGTTCCCCCCCCCGGGAGCAGTACTTC
>TRBJ2-2|.|.|TRBV29-1
CSVVEGAGSTGELFF
TGCAGCGTTGTCGAAGGGGCCGGGAGCACCGGGGAGCTGTTTTTT
>TRBJ2-7|.|.|TRBV6-1
CASSLGFSYEQYF
TGTGCCAGCAGCCTCGGTTTCTCCTACGAGCAGTACTTC
>TRBJ1-6|.|few|TRBV4-1
CASSYWADNSPLHF
TGCGCCAGCAGCTACTGGGCCGACAATTCACCCCTCCACTTT
>TRBJ2-7|.|many|TRBV27
CASAPGEGVGNSYEQYF
TGTGCCAGCGCACCCGGGGAGGGGGTAGGTAACTCCTACGAGCAGTACTTC
>TRBJ2-5|.|many|TRBV20-1
CSARVGETQYF
TGCAGTGCTAGAGTGGGGGAGACCCAGTACTTC
>TRBJ1-2|.|many|TRBV9
CASSPSYTYYGYTF
TGTGCCAGCAGCCCTTCCTACACTTACTATGGCTACACCTTC
>TRBJ1-1|.|few|TRBV11-2
CASSLVGGWAEAFF
TGTGCCAGCAGCTTGGTCGGGGGTTGGGCTGAAGCTTTCTTT
>TRBJ2-3|.|many|TRBV10-3
CAISEPGLQIRGAQYF
TGTGCCATCAGTGAGCCCGGACTGCAGATCCGGGGTGCGCAGTATTTT
>TRBJ1-5|.|many|TRBV28
CASSFPVNQPQHF
TGTGCCAGCAGTTTCCCAGTCAATCAGCCCCAGCATTTT
>TRBJ2-2|TRBD2|few|TRBV19
CASLGTTTNTGELFF
TGTGCCAGTTTAGGGACTACTACGAACACCGGGGAGCTGTTTTTT
>TRBJ2-5|.|many|TRBV29-1
CSVEGGGAQYF
TGCAGCGTTGAAGGAGGGGGGGCCCAGTACTTC
>TRBJ1-1|.|many|TRBV11-1
CASSLEVAQSMNTEAFF
TGTGCCAGCAGCTTAGAGGTAGCTCAATCCATGAACACTGAAGCTTTCTTT
>TRBJ1-2|.|many|TRBV13
CASSPMGNYGYTF
TGTGCCAGCAGCCCCATGGGTAACTATGGCTACACCTTC
>TRBJ2-7|.|.|TRBV27
CASSLQAGATYEQYF
TGTGCCAGCAGTTTGCAGGCAGGGGCGACCTACGAGCAGTACTTC
>TRBJ2-5|TRBD2|many|TRBV5-1
CASSHGTSGGGAETQYF
TGCGCCAGCAGCCACGGGACTAGCGGAGGGGGAGCAGAGACCCAGTACTTC
>TRBJ2-3|.|.|TRBV30
CAWSVGVAGTDTQYF
TGTGCCTGGAGTGTAGGAGTTGCGGGGACCGATACGCAGTATTTT
>TRBJ2-2|.|many|TRBV7-2
CASSSREAGDTGELFF
TGTGCCAGCAGCTCCCGGGAAGCTGGGGACACCGGGGAGCTGTTTTTT
>TRBJ1-5|TRBD1|.|TRBV7-2
CASSFAPGQVSNQPQHF
TGTGCCAGCAGCTTCGCCCCGGGACAGGTCAGCAATCAGCCCCAGCATTTT